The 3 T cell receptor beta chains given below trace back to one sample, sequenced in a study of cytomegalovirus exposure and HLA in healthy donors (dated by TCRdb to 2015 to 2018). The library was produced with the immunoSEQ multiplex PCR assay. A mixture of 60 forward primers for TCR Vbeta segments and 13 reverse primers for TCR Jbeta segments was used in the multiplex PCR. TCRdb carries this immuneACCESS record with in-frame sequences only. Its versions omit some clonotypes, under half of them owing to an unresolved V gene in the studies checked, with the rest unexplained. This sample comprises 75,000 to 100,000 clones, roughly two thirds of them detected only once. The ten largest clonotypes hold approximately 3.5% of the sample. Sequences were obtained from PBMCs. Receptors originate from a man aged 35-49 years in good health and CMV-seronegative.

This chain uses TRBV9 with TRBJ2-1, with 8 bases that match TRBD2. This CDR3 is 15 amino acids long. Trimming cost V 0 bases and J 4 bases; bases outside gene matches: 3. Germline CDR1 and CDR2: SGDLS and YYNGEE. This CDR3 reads CASSVAGGTYNEQFF. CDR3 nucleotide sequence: TGTGCCAGCAGCGTAGCGGGGGGGACTTACAATGAGCAGTTCTTC.

CDR3 protein: CASSGVKLAGNTIYF. The CDR3 nucleotides are TGTGCCAGCAGCGGTGTGAAGCTGGCTGGAAACACCATATATTTT. The chain couples TRBV2 to TRBJ1-3; D not certain. The CDR3 totals 15 residues. V lost 6 bases, J lost 2 bases, and 14 bases lay in between. Germline-derived CDR1 and CDR2 are SNHLY and FYNNEI.

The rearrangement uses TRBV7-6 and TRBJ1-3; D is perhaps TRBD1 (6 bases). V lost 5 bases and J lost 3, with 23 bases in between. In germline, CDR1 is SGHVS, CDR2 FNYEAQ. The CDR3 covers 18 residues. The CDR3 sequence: CASSRLQGPMSHGNTIYF. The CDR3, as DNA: TGTGCCAGCAGCAGGTTGCAGGGGCCCATGTCGCATGGAAACACCATATATTTT.